Each of the 22 T cell receptor beta chains below was sequenced from the same sample in a study of spatial heterogeneity in lung cancer. TCRdb re-called the 5' RACE reads through MiXCR, storing one row per CDR3 protein. This table holds about 48,000 distinct CDR3 sequences, over 4.5% found once. As for time point: sample taken at primary tumor resection. The sequencing here drew on PBMCs, taken at surgery. The receptors were sampled from a male donor with early-stage non-small cell lung cancer.

This clonotype was counted ten times or more. The rearrangement links TRBV5-1 to TRBJ1-1, with 10 bases that match TRBD1. With 2 bases clipped from V and 5 bases from J, the junction kept 9 bases outside the gene matches. The CDR3 extends over 16 amino acids. CDR1 and CDR2 (germline): SGHRS, YFSETQ. Here the CDR3 reads CASSFDHDRGPTEAFF. The DNA for the CDR3 is TGCGCCAGCAGCTTTGATCATGACAGGGGGCCAACTGAAGCTTTCTTT. Complete variable domain (other parts from reference TRBV5-1 and TRBJ1-1): KAGVTQTPRYLIKTRGQQVTLSCSPISGHRSVSWYQQTPGQGLQFLFEYFSETQRNKGNFPGRFSGRQFSNSRSEMNVSTLELGDSALYLCASSFDHDRGPTEAFFGQGTRLTVV.

This clonotype occurred many times. The chain employs TRBV9 and TRBJ2-7; 7 bases are a match to TRBD1. CDR1 and CDR2 (germline): SGDLS, YYNGEE. The CDR3 loop spans 15 amino acids. The junction had 9 bases not matched to a gene; V was cut back by 4 bases and J by 2 bases. CDR3 residues: CASSPHPGQTYEQYF. The DNA of the CDR3 is TGTGCCAGCAGCCCCCACCCGGGACAGACCTACGAGCAGTACTTC.

This clonotype came up many times. This sequence joins TRBV2 and TRBJ1-1; the match to TRBD1 covers 7 bases. The CDR3 contains 14 residues. The J segment lost 5 bases and the V segment lost 4 bases, leaving 7 bases of the junction unmatched. Germline V gene sequence: CDR1 SNHLY, CDR2 FYNNEI. CDR3 DNA sequence: TGTGCCAGCAGTGTATTGAGGGGGCGAACTGAAGCTTTCTTT. Protein: CASSVLRGRTEAFF.

The chain combines TRBV4-1 with TRBJ2-7, with 9 bases matching TRBD2. Trimming removed 1 base from V and 5 bases from J; junction bases left unmatched: 3. The length of the CDR3 is 14 residues. The germline V gene encodes CDR1 MGHRA and CDR2 YSYEKL. The CDR3 region has the DNA TGCGCCAGCAGCCAAGGTAGCGGGGGCCACGAGCAGTACTTC. Its translation is CASSQGSGGHEQYF.

Ten or more counts support this clonotype. The chain carries TRBV29-1 and TRBJ1-2; D is perhaps TRBD1 (5 bases). Germline V CDR1 and CDR2: SQVTM, ANQGSEA. The CDR3 consists of 11 residues. Between the trimmed V and J ends, which lost 5 bases and 4 bases, there was a span of 8 bases. The CDR3 sequence is CSVQGSYGYTF. CDR3 nucleotides: TGCAGCGTTCAGGGATCCTATGGCTACACCTTC.

This clonotype was counted many times. The V gene is TRBV10-3, the J gene TRBJ2-1, with a possible D match to TRBD2 (6 bases). Trimming removed 6 bases from V and 3 bases from J, with 12 bases in between. The CDR3 is 14 residues long. From germline, CDR1 is ENHRY and CDR2 SYGVKD. The CDR3 DNA is TGTGCCATCAGCGCGGGCGGGGACTACAATGAGCAGTTCTTC. Its translation: CAISAGGDYNEQFF.

In its sample, this clonotype was seen a few times. This chain's CDR3 is CASIIKWLAGNEQFF. CDR3 DNA sequence: TGTGCCAGCATCATAAAATGGCTAGCGGGGAATGAGCAGTTCTTC. The gene calls are TRBV21-1 and TRBJ2-1; no check of the table's D call, TRBD2, against the DNA was made. TRBV21-1 is marked as a pseudogene. This CDR3 comprises 15 residues.

The sample holds many counts of this clonotype. The V call is TRBV28, the J call TRBJ2-7, with TRBD2 matching over 7 bases. The J segment lost 0 bases and the V segment lost 6 bases, leaving 5 bases of the junction unmatched. This CDR3 has 14 residues. Germline V gene lookup returns CDR1 MDHEN and CDR2 SYDVKM. The CDR3 DNA follows: TGTGCCAGCAGACGTAGCGGGCCCTCCTACGAGCAGTACTTC. Protein: CASRRSGPSYEQYF. Variable domain in full (rest from reference TRBV28 and TRBJ2-7): DVKVTQSSRYLVKRTGEKVFLECVQDMDHENMFWYRQDPGLGLRLIYFSYDVKMKEKGDIPEGYSVSREKKERFSLILESASTNQTSMYLCASRRSGPSYEQYFGPGTRLTVT.

This clonotype was detected ten times or more. The chain is built from TRBV20-1 and TRBJ2-1; TRBD2 aligns across 8 bases. CDR1 and CDR2 (germline): DFQATT, SNEGSKA (reference sequence). There are 16 residues in the CDR3. V lost 2 bases to trimming and J lost 0 bases; unmatched junction nucleotides: 6. In DNA, the CDR3 is TGCAGTGCTAGAAGTCGGGAGGGCCGCTCCTACAATGAGCAGTTCTTC. This gives the protein CSARSREGRSYNEQFF.

CDR3 nucleotides: TGTGCCAGCTCACGGGAGAGCTCTGGAAACACCATATATTTT. Amino acids: CASSRESSGNTIYF. The chain carries TRBV18 and TRBJ1-3; D is unclear. Trimming stripped 4 bases from V and 0 bases from J, with 7 bases between. From germline, CDR1 is KGHSH and CDR2 LQKENI. The CDR3 consists of 14 residues.

This clonotype was seen repeatedly, ten times or more. This CDR3 is CSARDLAGKGYEQYF. The CDR3 region has the DNA TGCAGTGCTAGAGACTTAGCGGGAAAAGGGTACGAGCAGTACTTC. The chain couples TRBV20-1 to TRBJ2-7; 8 nucleotides match TRBD2. The germline gives CDR1 DFQATT, CDR2 SNEGSKA (reference sequence). Trimming at V came to 0 bases and at J to 4 bases, leaving 8 bases not matched to a gene. The CDR3 runs to 15 residues.

This clonotype was found a few times. The chain joins TRBV18 to TRBJ2-7, with D perhaps given as TRBD1 or TRBD2 (5 bases each). V dropped 1 base and J dropped 5 bases, with 9 bases sitting between them. The CDR3 loop spans 13 amino acids. Germline values: CDR1 KGHSH, CDR2 LQKENI. The CDR3 bases are TGTGCCAGCTCACCACGGGGACCTGACGAGCAGTACTTC. Its translation is CASSPRGPDEQYF.

This clonotype was counted at least ten times. V gene TRBV3-1 combines with J gene TRBJ1-5, with D perhaps matching TRBD1 (6 bases). CDR3 size: 14 residues. Germline-derived CDR1 and CDR2 are LGHDT and YNNKEL (reference sequence). V was pared by 4 bases and J by 3 bases, with 10 bases between. The CDR3 sequence is CASSLQGDNQPQHF. DNA for the CDR3: TGTGCCAGCAGCCTACAGGGTGACAATCAGCCCCAGCATTTT. The full variable domain, rest sourced from reference TRBV3-1 and TRBJ1-5, is DTAVSQTPKYLVTQMGNDKSIKCEQNLGHDTMYWYKQDSKKFLKIMFSYNNKELIINETVPNRFSPKSPDKAHLNLHINSLELGDSAVYFCASSLQGDNQPQHFGDGTRLSIL.

This clonotype was recorded many times. This rearrangement joins TRBV20-1 to TRBJ1-1; D gene uncertain. The CDR3 is 15 amino acids. Trimming pared 4 bases from V and 1 base from J, leaving 16 bases between. CDR1 is DFQATT and CDR2 is SNEGSKA in the germline V gene (reference sequence). CDR3 residues: CSAMGPSTSNTEAFF. The CDR3 DNA reads as TGCAGTGCTATGGGCCCCTCCACCTCGAACACTGAAGCTTTCTTT.

The chain uses TRBV4-3 and TRBJ2-1; D ambiguous. Germline-derived CDR1 and CDR2 are LGHNA and YSLEER. The CDR3 contains 12 residues. Trimming pared 4 bases from V and 10 bases from J, leaving 11 bases between. The CDR3 here is CASSLLDGEQFF. The CDR3 coding sequence is TGCGCCAGCAGCCTTTTGGACGGGGAGCAGTTCTTC.

This clonotype appeared many times. The chain has TRBV7-9 and TRBJ2-3; maybe TRBD1 (5 bases). Trimming left V 7 bases short and J 6 bases short, with 8 bases between. The CDR3 extends over 11 amino acids. Germline V lookup: CDR1 SEHNR, CDR2 FQNEAQ (reference sequence). The CDR3 loop is CASTNRDTQYF. In nucleotides, the CDR3 is TGTGCCAGCACCAACAGGGATACGCAGTATTTT.

This clonotype came up many times. This chain connects TRBV19 to TRBJ1-5; D is undetermined. V lost 6 bases, J lost 0 bases, and 6 bases lay in between. Germline V gene data show CDR1 as LNHDA and CDR2 as SQIVND (reference sequence). This CDR3 has 13 amino acids. CDR3 sequence (DNA): TGTGCCAGTAGCATGGATAGCAATCAGCCCCAGCATTTT. Translating gives CASSMDSNQPQHF. The full variable domain, with the rest looked up from reference TRBV19 and TRBJ1-5, is DGGITQSPKYLFRKEGQNVTLSCEQNLNHDAMYWYRQDPGQGLRLIYYSQIVNDFQKGDIAEGYSVSREKKESFPLTVTSAQKNPTAFYLCASSMDSNQPQHFGDGTRLSIL.

This clonotype has ten or more counts. CDR3 residues: CASSPGLDQPQHF. DNA of the CDR3: TGTGCCAGCAGCCCGGGGCTCGATCAGCCCCAGCATTTT. J is TRBJ1-5 and V is TRBV7-2, with D tentatively TRBD1 (5 bases). This CDR3 has 13 amino acids. Germline V CDR1 and CDR2: SGHTA, FQGNSA. Trimming left V 5 bases short and J 5 bases short, with 10 bases between.

This clonotype was observed at least ten times. V is TRBV5-4 and J is TRBJ1-2; no clear D gene. From germline, CDR1 is SGHNT and CDR2 YYREEE (reference sequence). The CDR3 has 13 amino acids. With 0 bases removed from V and 7 bases from J, the gap between germline ends came to 10 bases. CDR3 sequence reads: CASSLDGPPGYTF. CDR3 sequence (DNA): TGTGCCAGCAGCTTGGATGGGCCCCCTGGCTACACCTTC. Filled out from reference TRBV5-4 and TRBJ1-2, the complete variable domain reads ETGVTQSPTHLIKTRGQQVTLRCSSQSGHNTVSWYQQALGQGPQFIFQYYREEENGRGNFPPRFSGLQFPNYSSELNVNALELDDSALYLCASSLDGPPGYTFGSGTRLTVV.

V gene TRBV11-2 combines with J gene TRBJ2-1; D not resolved. Per the germline V gene, CDR1 is SGHAT and CDR2 is FQNNGV. This CDR3 spans 15 amino acids. The V end was cut by 1 base, the J end by 3 bases, with 10 bases between. CDR3 region: CASSLVSIGYNEQFF. CDR3 DNA: TGTGCCAGCAGCTTAGTTTCTATCGGCTACAATGAGCAGTTCTTC.

This clonotype was found many times. This rearrangement joins TRBV7-6 to TRBJ2-3, with 12 bases lining up with TRBD2. The J segment lost 5 bases and the V segment lost 1 base, leaving 4 bases of the junction unmatched. There are 16 residues in the CDR3. The V gene's germline CDR1 is SGHVS and CDR2 FNYEAQ. CDR3 sequence (DNA): TGTGCCAGCAGCTTAGGCCTAGCGGGAGGGCAAGATACGCAGTATTTT. It specifies CASSLGLAGGQDTQYF.

There are many counts of this clonotype. V usage is TRBV2 and J usage is TRBJ2-3, with D hard to call. Trimming removed 5 bases from V and 4 bases from J, with 13 bases in between. Per germline, CDR1 SNHLY and CDR2 FYNNEI. The length of the CDR3 is 14 residues. For the CDR3, the DNA is TGTGCCAGCAGTTCAGGAGTCTGGCCAGATACGCAGTATTTT. This codes for CASSSGVWPDTQYF. The complete variable domain, with remaining parts taken from reference TRBV2 and TRBJ2-3, reads EPEVTQTPSHQVTQMGQEVILRCVPISNHLYFYWYRQILGQKVEFLVSFYNNEISEKSEIFDDQFSVERPDGSNFTLKIRSTKLEDSAMYFCASSSGVWPDTQYFGPGTRLTVL.